This entry describes one T cell receptor (delta chain). Its antigen is unknown. This record comes from a study of delta chains in infants with herpesvirus infections. General study points: The study lacked race- and environment-matched controls and was small.

The length of the CDR3 is 14 residues. From germline, CDR1 is GEAIGNYY and CDR2 EKD. V dropped 0 bases and J dropped 3; count of bases not matched to a gene: 2. TCR cDNA was made from PBMC RNA with gamma- and delta-chain-specific primers. TCRdb fed the RT-PCR reads to CATT. The data contain about 1,500 delta-chain clones, 28% of them singletons. This clonotype originated in a human donor who was a Ugandan infant, either HIV-exposed or HIV-unexposed (not recorded which). The J gene is TRDJ1, the V gene TRDV2; TRDD3 agrees at 8 bases. Sequencing used peripheral blood, obtained at time point 1 of longitudinal follow-up. CDR3 sequence (DNA): TGTGCCTGTGACACCTGGGGGATGTCCGATAAACTCATCTTT. It is translated as CACDTWGMSDKLIF.